These 9 T cell receptor beta chains were all obtained from the same sample, sequenced in a study of beta chain features in type 1 diabetes. Since all of the isolated RNA was reverse transcribed, expressed TCRB transcripts were what got sequenced. Assay used: immunoSEQ multiplex PCR; TCRdb lists only in-frame clones, some missing. The data hold 120,000 to 150,000 clones, with about 10% observed a single time. Sequenced material: naive CD4+ T cells from blood. The receptor set was obtained from a man younger than 30 in good health.

The chain employs TRBV6-5 and TRBJ2-3; a weak D match, TRBD1 (5 bases). Germline lookup yields CDR1 MNHEY and CDR2 SVGAGI. With 6 bases removed from V and 1 base from J, the gap between germline ends came to 8 bases. The CDR3 is 13 residues long. The CDR3: CASRKQGTDTQYF. CDR3 sequence (DNA): TGTGCCAGCAGAAAACAGGGCACAGATACGCAGTATTTT.

This clone was detected a few times. The genes are TRBV20-1 and TRBJ1-2; no reliable D call. V dropped 3 bases and J dropped 4 bases, with 6 bases sitting between them. The germline gives CDR1 DFQATT, CDR2 SNEGSKA (reference sequence). The CDR3 is 11 amino acids. CDR3 DNA sequence: TGCAGTGCTAGCGAGTTCTATGGCTACACCTTC. Translating it yields CSASEFYGYTF.

The gene calls are TRBV18 and TRBJ2-7, with TRBD1 matching 9 bases. Germline CDR1 is KGHSH and CDR2 is LQKENI. CDR3 length: 15 residues. The trim removed 1 base at V and 5 bases at J, leaving 6 bases unmatched. The CDR3 DNA is TGTGCCAGCTCACCACTAGGGACAGGGTCCCACGAGCAGTACTTC. This codes for CASSPLGTGSHEQYF.

This clone turned up a few times. The chain joins TRBV2 to TRBJ2-3; 10 bases match TRBD2. The CDR3 loop spans 16 amino acids. V gave up 4 bases and J gave up 0 bases; unmatched junction bases: 4. Germline V gene data show CDR1 as SNHLY and CDR2 as FYNNEI. The CDR3 loop is CASSASGRTSTDTQYF. The CDR3 DNA reads TGTGCCAGCAGTGCTAGCGGGAGAACTAGCACAGATACGCAGTATTTT.

In its sample, this clone was seen a few times. This chain links TRBV18 with TRBJ2-3, with 12 bases aligning to TRBD2. V trimming: 4 bases; J trimming: 1 base; junction bases outside the gene matches: 3. This CDR3 is built from 16 residues. CDR1 and CDR2 (germline): KGHSH, LQKENI. Here the CDR3 reads CASSQRLAGGTDTQYF. The DNA of the CDR3 is TGTGCCAGCTCACAACGACTAGCGGGGGGCACAGATACGCAGTATTTT.

The sample holds one count of this clone. The chain has TRBV7-7 and TRBJ2-2, with a possible D match to TRBD2 (5 bases). Germline assignment: CDR1 SSHAT and CDR2 FNYEAQ (reference sequence). The CDR3 has 15 residues. The ends were cut back, 5 bases at V and 1 base at J, with 11 bases in the middle. The CDR3 nucleotides are TGTGCCAGCAGCCCCTCCGGGGTGAACACCGGGGAGCTGTTTTTT. Translation gives CASSPSGVNTGELFF.

This clone was detected only a few times. The V and J genes are TRBV6-1 and TRBJ2-7; the match to TRBD1 covers 7 bases. The V gene's germline CDR1 is MNHNS and CDR2 SASEGT. After removal of 7 bases from V and 4 bases from J, the junction contained 10 bases not matched to a gene. The CDR3 runs 14 residues. The DNA of the CDR3 is TGTGCCAGCACTAAAATAGGGACAGATTACGAGCAGTACTTC. Its protein is CASTKIGTDYEQYF.

CDR3 in amino acids: CASSTGTDSGNTIYF. The CDR3 DNA reads TGTGCCAGCTCAACCGGGACAGACTCTGGAAACACCATATATTTT. The rearrangement joins TRBV18 to TRBJ1-3, with TRBD1 matching 7 bases. The ends lost 5 bases at V and 0 bases at J; junction bases unmatched: 4. This CDR3 comprises 15 residues. Germline CDR1 is KGHSH and CDR2 is LQKENI.

This clone was seen a handful of times. The V call is TRBV6-1, the J call TRBJ1-2; maybe TRBD1 (6 bases). Deletions cut 6 bases from V and 0 bases from J, with 14 bases between. The CDR3 runs to 15 residues. Looked up from germline, CDR1 is MNHNS and CDR2 is SASEGT. The CDR3 DNA sequence: TGTGCCAGCAGAGATAGACGGACAGCTAACTATGGCTACACCTTC. As protein: CASRDRRTANYGYTF.